These 27 T cell receptor beta chains share one sample of origin, sequenced in a study of control samples from healthy donors and cancer patients. Libraries were prepared by immunoSEQ multiplex PCR; TCRdb keeps only in-frame clonotypes and omits some of them. The top ten hold 2.5% to 3% of the sample, which has about 69,000 clones, about 80% seen once. Material: PBMCs. The receptor source for this set is a woman in her forties or fifties with lung cancer.

This clone appeared once. This chain uses TRBV9 with TRBJ1-1; D might be TRBD1 (5 bases). Germline values: CDR1 SGDLS, CDR2 YYNGEE. Trimming took 4 bases from V and 3 from J, leaving 10 bases between them. The CDR3 extends over 13 amino acids. The CDR3 coding sequence is TGTGCCAGCAGCCCTCCGGGGCACACTGAAGCTTTCTTT. It yields the protein CASSPPGHTEAFF.

The chain has TRBV7-2 and TRBJ1-2; 7 positions agree with TRBD1. The CDR3 consists of 14 residues. V lost 0 bases and J lost 6; bases outside the gene matches: 4. Looked up from germline, CDR1 is SGHTA and CDR2 is FQGNSA. The CDR3, as DNA: TGTGCCAGCAGCTTAGCGCTAGGGGGCGATGGCTACACCTTC. Residues: CASSLALGGDGYTF.

The chain has TRBV28 and TRBJ1-3; D remains ambiguous. V was cut by 3 bases and J by 0 bases, with 6 bases left in between. This CDR3 is built from 14 residues. Per germline, CDR1 MDHEN and CDR2 SYDVKM. Here the CDR3 reads CASSLPSSGNTIYF. The CDR3 region has the DNA TGTGCCAGCAGTTTGCCGAGCTCTGGAAACACCATATATTTT.

This clone has only one observation. The chain recombines TRBV27 with TRBJ2-4; 7 nucleotides align to TRBD1. Trimming at V came to 3 bases and at J to 3 bases, leaving 5 bases not matched to a gene. Germline values: CDR1 MNHEY, CDR2 SMNVEV (reference sequence). CDR3 length: 15 amino acids. The CDR3 region is CASSFRAGGKNIQYF. The CDR3 DNA is TGTGCCAGCAGTTTCCGGGCAGGGGGCAAAAACATTCAGTACTTC.

This clone came up once. This rearrangement joins TRBV6-6 to TRBJ1-1; no firm D call. The CDR3 sequence is 12 residues long. The germline V and J ends were trimmed by 0 bases and 10 bases, with 9 bases remaining between them. Germline V gene data show CDR1 as MNHNY and CDR2 as SVGAGI (reference sequence). CDR3 sequence (DNA): TGTGCCAGCAGTTACTCCGGGGAAAGAGCTTTCTTT. This encodes CASSYSGERAFF.

J is TRBJ1-5 and V is TRBV5-4; D ambiguous. The CDR3 is 17 amino acids. Trimming shortened V by 1 base and J by 0 bases, and 14 bases separated the two germline ends. Germline V gives CDR1 SGHNT, CDR2 YYREEE (reference sequence). This chain's CDR3 is CASSLYRAGLSNQPQHF. The CDR3 nucleotides read TGTGCCAGCAGCTTGTATAGGGCAGGACTTAGCAATCAGCCCCAGCATTTT.

The rearrangement joins TRBV29-1 to TRBJ2-5; D remains ambiguous. Germline CDR1 reads SQVTM; CDR2 reads ANQGSEA. The CDR3 contains 13 residues. Trimming removed 3 bases from V and 2 bases from J, with 10 bases in between. Here the CDR3 DNA reads TGCAGCGTTGACCTGTCTCGGCAAGAGACCCAGTACTTC. It is translated as CSVDLSRQETQYF. Supplemented by reference TRBV29-1 and TRBJ2-5, the full variable domain reads SAVISQKPSRDICQRGTSLTIQCQVDSQVTMMFWYRQQPGQSLTLIATANQGSEATYESGFVIDKFPISRPNLTFSTLTVSNMSPEDSSIYLCSVDLSRQETQYFGPGTRLLVL.

CDR3 loop: CASSLNGEGYEQYF. CDR3 nucleotide sequence: TGCGCCAGCAGCTTGAACGGGGAAGGGTACGAGCAGTACTTC. The J gene is TRBJ2-7, the V gene TRBV5-1, with D perhaps matching TRBD2 (5 bases). There are 14 residues in the CDR3. The V end was cut by 1 base, the J end by 4 bases, with 12 bases between. Germline V lookup: CDR1 SGHRS, CDR2 YFSETQ.

The chain employs TRBV7-2 and TRBJ1-3; D not resolved. V was pared by 2 bases and J by 0 bases, with 11 bases between. Germline loops: CDR1 SGHTA, CDR2 FQGNSA. This CDR3 has 16 residues. The CDR3 sequence is CASSLQTGDSGNTIYF. The CDR3 DNA follows: TGTGCCAGCAGCTTACAAACCGGAGACTCTGGAAACACCATATATTTT. Filled out from reference TRBV7-2 and TRBJ1-3, the complete variable domain reads GAGVSQSPSNKVTEKGKDVELRCDPISGHTALYWYRQSLGQGLEFLIYFQGNSAPDKSGLPSDRFSAERTGGSVSTLTIQRTQQEDSAVYLCASSLQTGDSGNTIYFGEGSWLTVV.

The CDR3 region has the DNA TGCAGCGTTGGACAGTCGGACACTGAAGCTTTCTTT. Translated, it gives CSVGQSDTEAFF. The chain employs TRBV29-1 and TRBJ1-1; weak D call: TRBD1 (5 bases). The V gene's germline CDR1 is SQVTM and CDR2 ANQGSEA. The CDR3 runs 12 residues. V gave up 4 bases and J gave up 3 bases, with 9 bases separating them.

V and J are TRBV9 and TRBJ1-2; 8 nucleotides align to TRBD1. CDR1 is SGDLS, CDR2 YYNGEE, per germline. This CDR3 has 14 residues. The V gene end was trimmed by 0 bases and the J gene end by 7 bases; junction bases not matched to a gene: 5. Written as DNA, the CDR3 is TGTGCCAGCAGCGTAGCTCAGGGGGCTACTGGCTACACCTTC. Residues: CASSVAQGATGYTF.

The rearrangement links TRBV9 to TRBJ2-7, with D perhaps TRBD2 (5 bases). CDR1 SGDLS and CDR2 YYNGEE come from the germline V gene. The CDR3 totals 15 residues. With 0 bases removed from V and 0 bases from J, the gap between germline ends came to 10 bases. CDR3 DNA: TGTGCCAGCAGCGTAGACGTAGGGAGCTCCTACGAGCAGTACTTC. Translation gives CASSVDVGSSYEQYF.

The genes are TRBV19 and TRBJ2-3; D is uncertain. The CDR3 covers 15 residues. Trimming left V 5 bases short and J 2 bases short, with 14 bases between. Germline CDR1 reads LNHDA; CDR2 reads SQIVND (reference sequence). The CDR3 reads CASSLHLIFTDTQYF. The CDR3, as DNA: TGTGCCAGTAGTCTCCACCTTATCTTCACAGATACGCAGTATTTT.

The chain recombines TRBV28 with TRBJ1-5; 9 bases are a match to TRBD1. V shed 2 bases, J shed 8 bases, and the junction held 4 bases outside the gene matches. The length of the CDR3 is 14 residues. The germline CDR1 and CDR2 sequences are MDHEN and SYDVKM. The CDR3 sequence is CASSLPTGGEPQHF. The CDR3 DNA sequence: TGTGCCAGCAGTTTACCGACAGGGGGTGAGCCCCAGCATTTT.

The gene calls are TRBV6-6 and TRBJ1-6; 9 nucleotides align to TRBD1. The CDR3 is made up of 13 amino acids. Germline V gene lookup returns CDR1 MNHNY and CDR2 SVGAGI (reference sequence). The trim removed 6 bases at V and 16 bases at J, leaving 10 bases unmatched. CDR3 loop: CASSGTGPPSLHF. CDR3 DNA sequence: TGTGCCAGCAGCGGGACAGGGCCCCCTTCTCTCCACTTT.

This rearrangement joins TRBV6-2 or TRBV6-3 to TRBJ1-1, with no clear D. Germline CDR1 reads MNHEY; CDR2 reads SVGEGT. The CDR3 consists of 11 residues. V was shortened by 5 bases and J by 1 base, with 2 bases between the two germline ends. CDR3 protein: CASSRNTEAFF. CDR3 DNA sequence: TGTGCCAGCAGTAGGAACACTGAAGCTTTCTTT.

The rearrangement links TRBV12-5 to TRBJ1-2; tentatively, D is TRBD1 (6 bases). Germline CDR1 is LGHNT and CDR2 is FRNRAP. Trimming removed 6 bases from V and 4 bases from J, with 15 bases in between. The CDR3 sequence is 14 residues long. CDR3 in amino acids: CASGSREGGYGYTF. The CDR3 coding sequence is TGTGCTAGTGGGTCCAGGGAAGGGGGCTATGGCTACACCTTC. Looking up the rest from reference TRBV12-5 and TRBJ1-2 gives the full variable domain: DARVTQTPRHKVTEMGQEVTMRCQPILGHNTVFWYRQTMMQGLELLAYFRNRAPLDDSGMPKDRFSAEMPDATLATLKIQPSEPRDSAVYFCASGSREGGYGYTFGSGTRLTVV.

This clone was seen once. This rearrangement joins TRBV5-4 to TRBJ2-7; 10 nucleotides match TRBD1. Germline V gene data show CDR1 as SGHNT and CDR2 as YYREEE (reference sequence). CDR3 size: 16 residues. V lost 0 bases, J lost 3 bases, and 6 bases stayed unmatched. As DNA, the CDR3 is TGTGCCAGCAGCTTGGGTTCCGGGACAGGGGTCTACGAGCAGTACTTC. Its protein is CASSLGSGTGVYEQYF.

The chain couples TRBV5-1 to TRBJ1-1; TRBD1 aligns across 10 bases. The V and J ends lost 4 bases and 6 bases, in that order; junction bases with no gene match: 12. The CDR3 length is 16 residues. Germline V lookup: CDR1 SGHRS, CDR2 YFSETQ. This chain's CDR3 is CASSLSGTGAVPEAFF. In DNA, the CDR3 is TGCGCCAGCAGCCTATCCGGGACAGGGGCCGTACCTGAAGCTTTCTTT.

The V and J genes are TRBV12-3 or TRBV12-4 and TRBJ2-7; D remains unclear. The CDR3 consists of 12 residues. The V end lost 3 bases, the J end lost 3 bases, and 6 bases lay between the germline ends. The CDR3 loop is CASSFKRYEQYF. The CDR3 bases are TGTGCCAGCAGTTTCAAACGCTACGAGCAGTACTTC.

The chain employs TRBV19 and TRBJ2-7; D uncertain. V was shortened by 3 bases and J by 2 bases, with 20 bases between the two germline ends. Per germline, CDR1 LNHDA and CDR2 SQIVND (reference sequence). This CDR3 has 17 residues. CDR3 sequence: CASSMKAATSPTYEQYF. The DNA for the CDR3 is TGTGCCAGTAGTATGAAGGCAGCGACATCTCCTACCTACGAGCAGTACTTC.

The chain recombines TRBV5-1 with TRBJ2-1; D gene ambiguous. CDR1 is SGHRS and CDR2 is YFSETQ in the germline V gene. CDR3 size: 12 residues. V lost 5 bases to trimming and J lost 5 bases, with 8 bases between them. CDR3 coding DNA: TGCGCCAGCAGAGTGACACACAATGAGCAGTTCTTC. Its translation: CASRVTHNEQFF.

The chain uses TRBV11-1 and TRBJ1-1; D not resolved. Germline V gene lookup returns CDR1 SGHAT and CDR2 FQDESV (reference sequence). The CDR3 is 16 residues long. V was pared by 1 base and J by 0 bases, with 12 bases between. CDR3 region: CASSLGAATMNTEAFF. In DNA form, the CDR3 reads TGTGCCAGCAGCTTAGGGGCAGCTACCATGAACACTGAAGCTTTCTTT. The whole variable domain, filled in from reference TRBV11-1 and TRBJ1-1, reads EAEVAQSPRYKITEKSQAVAFWCDPISGHATLYWYRQILGQGPELLVQFQDESVVDDSQLPKDRFSAERLKGVDSTLKIQPAELGDSAMYLCASSLGAATMNTEAFFGQGTRLTVV.

The V gene is TRBV18, the J gene TRBJ1-1; no clear D gene. There are 14 residues in the CDR3. CDR1 is KGHSH and CDR2 is LQKENI in the germline V gene. Trimming took 2 bases from V and 1 from J, leaving 8 bases between them. CDR3 region: CASSPNSGNTEAFF. CDR3 coding DNA: TGTGCCAGCTCACCAAACTCGGGGAACACTGAAGCTTTCTTT.

Only one count was recorded for this clone. The V and J genes are TRBV9 and TRBJ2-5; 8 bases fit TRBD1. Germline V gene sequence: CDR1 SGDLS, CDR2 YYNGEE. The CDR3 runs 15 residues. Trimming at V came to 1 base and at J to 1 base, leaving 3 bases not matched to a gene. CDR3 sequence (DNA): TGTGCCAGCAGCGTAAGACAGGGGATCCAAGAGACCCAGTACTTC. Translation: CASSVRQGIQETQYF.

The V gene is TRBV13, the J gene TRBJ1-3; D is unresolved. Germline V gene lookup returns CDR1 PRHDT and CDR2 FYEKMQ (reference sequence). V shed 2 bases and J shed 0 bases, with 14 bases lying between them. This CDR3 has 17 residues. Here the CDR3 reads CASSLRGGRYSGNTIYF. The CDR3 DNA is TGTGCCAGCAGCTTACGGGGTGGGCGGTACTCTGGAAACACCATATATTTT.

This clone has a handful of counts. The V call is TRBV6-2 or TRBV6-3, the J call TRBJ1-5, with TRBD1 matching over 7 bases. CDR3 length: 15 amino acids. Germline CDR1 reads MNHEY; CDR2 reads SVGEGT. J lost 5 bases, V lost 0 bases, and 4 bases had no gene match. Here the CDR3 reads CASSYSQGSDQPQHF. The DNA for the CDR3 is TGTGCCAGCAGTTACTCACAGGGGAGCGATCAGCCCCAGCATTTT.